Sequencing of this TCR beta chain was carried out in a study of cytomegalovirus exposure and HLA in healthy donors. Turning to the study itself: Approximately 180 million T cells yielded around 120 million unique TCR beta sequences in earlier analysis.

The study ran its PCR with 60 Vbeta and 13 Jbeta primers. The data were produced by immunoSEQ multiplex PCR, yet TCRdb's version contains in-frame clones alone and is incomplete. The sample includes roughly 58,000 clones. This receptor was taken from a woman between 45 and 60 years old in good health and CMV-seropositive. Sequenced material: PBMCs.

In DNA form, the CDR3 reads TGTGCCAGCAGTGATCGACAGGGCGACTATGGCTACACCTTC. It encodes CASSDRQGDYGYTF. The chain recombines TRBV2 with TRBJ1-2; TRBD1 aligns across 7 bases. Germline values: CDR1 SNHLY, CDR2 FYNNEI. The CDR3 loop spans 14 amino acids. J gave up 3 bases and V 3 bases, and 4 bases lay outside the gene matches.